This is a list of T cell receptor beta chains from one sample in a study of identifying expanded T cells in peripheral blood. Sequenced by immunoSEQ multiplex PCR; TCRdb stores in-frame clones only, minus some. This table holds some 120,000 clones, 84% found once. Material: blood. These receptors came from a person aged 18-70 years in good health. Both conserved end residues are part of each CDR3. A D gene is named only where the DNA matches it firmly. Part of the rows lack a size; the others show once, few, many or a class for expanded clones.

v_gene	d_gene	j_gene	abundance	CDR3aa	CDR3nt
TRBV7-9	-	TRBJ2-7	-	CASSLGGAGSYEQYF	TGTGCCAGCAGCTTAGGGGGGGCCGGTTCCTACGAGCAGTACTTC
TRBV7-2	TRBD1	TRBJ1-1	-	CASSPGTGYTEAFF	TGTGCCAGCAGCCCCGGGACAGGGTACACTGAAGCTTTCTTT
TRBV30	-	TRBJ2-7	-	CAWSGTREQYF	TGTGCCTGGAGTGGAACTAGGGAGCAGTACTTC
TRBV6-1	-	TRBJ2-5	-	CASFAGGGFQETQYF	TGTGCCAGCTTCGCGGGCGGGGGCTTCCAAGAGACCCAGTACTTC
TRBV10-1	-	TRBJ1-3	-	CASSEYKGFSGNTIYF	TGCGCCAGCAGTGAATATAAGGGCTTCTCTGGAAACACCATATATTTT
TRBV6-5	-	TRBJ2-1	-	CASKGAASYEQFF	TGTGCCAGCAAAGGGGCTGCCAGTTATGAGCAGTTCTTC
TRBV7-2	TRBD1	TRBJ1-2	-	CASSPRQGRGYTF	TGTGCCAGCAGCCCCCGACAGGGTCGTGGCTACACCTTC
TRBV5-1	TRBD2	TRBJ2-1	-	CASSLDSGGYGEQFF	TGCGCCAGCAGCCTCGACTCGGGGGGGTACGGTGAGCAGTTCTTC
TRBV4-3	-	TRBJ1-2	few	CASSPTWGRGQGYTF	TGCGCCAGCAGCCCGACTTGGGGGAGAGGCCAAGGCTACACCTTC
TRBV11-2	-	TRBJ1-4	-	CASSFSRVGEKLFF	TGTGCCAGCAGCTTCTCAAGGGTCGGTGAAAAACTGTTTTTT
TRBV7-9	TRBD1	TRBJ2-1	-	CASSQTGNAGHEQFF	TGTGCCAGCAGCCAGACAGGGAATGCGGGCCATGAGCAGTTCTTC
TRBV4-3	-	TRBJ1-1	-	CASSHVGPSYHEAFF	TGCGCCAGCAGCCATGTTGGGCCGAGCTACCATGAAGCTTTCTTT
TRBV25-1	TRBD2	TRBJ2-1	-	CASSGPTLAGGYNEQFF	TGTGCCAGCAGTGGACCCACACTAGCGGGGGGCTACAATGAGCAGTTCTTC
TRBV7-9	TRBD2	TRBJ2-1	-	CASSSRTSGGSSYNEQFF	TGTGCCAGCAGCTCCAGAACTAGCGGGGGGAGCTCCTACAATGAGCAGTTCTTC
TRBV5-4	-	TRBJ1-2	-	CASSLAGAFYTF	TGTGCCAGCAGCTTGGCGGGTGCCTTTTACACCTTC
TRBV19	-	TRBJ1-5	-	CASSWVTDSNQPQHF	TGTGCCAGTAGTTGGGTTACAGATAGCAATCAGCCCCAGCATTTT
TRBV19	-	TRBJ1-4	-	CASSMGGGYEKLFF	TGTGCCAGTAGTATGGGGGGAGGATACGAAAAACTGTTTTTT
TRBV7-2	TRBD1	TRBJ1-2	-	CASSLRRGGPPYGYTF	TGTGCCAGCAGCCTAAGGAGAGGGGGCCCCCCCTATGGCTACACCTTC
TRBV25-1	-	TRBJ2-7	-	CASSEGRPGEAQYF	TGTGCCAGCAGTGAAGGACGGCCTGGGGAAGCGCAGTACTTC
TRBV11-3	-	TRBJ1-4	-	CASSLTGNEKLFF	TGTGCCAGCAGCCTCACAGGGAACGAAAAACTGTTTTTT
TRBV30	-	TRBJ1-5	-	CAWSFFGVSNQPQHF	TGTGCCTGGTCCTTTTTCGGGGTTAGCAATCAGCCCCAGCATTTT
TRBV7-7	-	TRBJ2-2	-	CASSPASAGELFF	TGTGCCAGCAGCCCCGCTTCCGCCGGGGAGCTGTTTTTT
TRBV7-2	-	TRBJ1-6	-	CASSLTWGSYNSPLHF	TGTGCCAGCAGCCTCACGTGGGGCTCCTATAATTCACCCCTCCACTTT
TRBV4-3	-	TRBJ2-2	-	CASSLDGTYTGELFF	TGCGCCAGCAGCCTGGACGGGACTTACACCGGGGAGCTGTTTTTT
TRBV6-4	-	TRBJ2-7	-	CASSTGQYF	TGTGCCAGCAGCACGGGGCAGTACTTC
TRBV11-2	-	TRBJ2-7	once	CASSLGGNPNEQYF	TGTGCCAGCAGCTTAGGAGGTAATCCGAATGAGCAGTACTTC
TRBV2	-	TRBJ1-2	-	CASGNGGANYGYTF	TGTGCCAGCGGTAATGGAGGCGCGAACTATGGCTACACCTTC
TRBV4-3	TRBD1	TRBJ2-7	-	CASSQDRGFPGEQYF	TGCGCCAGCAGCCAGGACAGGGGGTTCCCTGGCGAGCAGTACTTC
TRBV11-3	-	TRBJ1-2	once	CARGEEYYGYTF	TGTGCCAGAGGGGAGGAATATTATGGCTACACCTTC
TRBV18	TRBD1	TRBJ1-4	-	CASSPAQGTVGTNEKLFF	TGTGCCAGCTCACCCGCACAAGGGACAGTTGGAACTAATGAAAAACTGTTTTTT
TRBV27	-	TRBJ1-1	-	CASRGGQNLNTEAFF	TGTGCCAGCAGAGGTGGACAGAACTTGAACACTGAAGCTTTCTTT
TRBV5-1	TRBD1	TRBJ2-1	-	CASSLRPGTGSNEQFF	TGCGCCAGCAGCCTTCGTCCCGGGACAGGTTCCAATGAGCAGTTCTTC
TRBV25-1	-	TRBJ2-7	-	CASSEPGTTYEQYF	TGTGCCAGCAGTGAACCGGGGACAACCTACGAGCAGTACTTC
TRBV7-9	-	TRBJ1-1	-	CASSPKTGAGNTEAFF	TGTGCCAGCAGCCCCAAGACGGGGGCCGGGAACACTGAAGCTTTCTTT
TRBV19	TRBD1	TRBJ2-2	-	CASSIWEVETGEGTGELFF	TGTGCCAGTAGTATTTGGGAGGTAGAGACAGGGGAAGGCACCGGGGAGCTGTTTTTT
TRBV7-3	-	TRBJ2-5	few	CASSYPGASAETQYF	TGTGCCAGCAGCTACCCCGGGGCTAGCGCGGAGACCCAGTACTTC
TRBV2	-	TRBJ2-6	-	CASLPDRAGANVLTF	TGTGCCTCTCTCCCTGACAGAGCGGGGGCCAACGTCCTGACTTTC
TRBV29-1	-	TRBJ2-5	-	CSVEPTAIGETQYF	TGCAGCGTTGAACCGACCGCGATCGGAGAGACCCAGTACTTC
TRBV18	-	TRBJ1-6	-	CASSPPPSNSPLHF	TGTGCCAGCTCACCGCCTCCTTCGAATTCACCCCTCCACTTT
TRBV7-9	-	TRBJ1-1	-	CASSLSREAFF	TGTGCCAGCAGCTTATCCAGAGAAGCTTTCTTT
TRBV6-5	-	TRBJ1-3	many	CASSVGEPGNTIYF	TGTGCCAGCAGTGTGGGGGAACCTGGAAACACCATATATTTT
TRBV6-1	-	TRBJ1-6	-	CASSDRARYNSPLHF	TGTGCCAGCAGTGACAGGGCTCGGTATAATTCACCCCTCCACTTT
TRBV27	-	TRBJ1-1	-	CASSLSGQTNTEAFF	TGTGCCAGCAGTTTATCCGGACAGACGAACACTGAAGCTTTCTTT
TRBV11-3	-	TRBJ1-1	-	CASSVQENTEAFF	TGTGCCAGCAGCGTTCAAGAGAACACTGAAGCTTTCTTT
TRBV7-6	-	TRBJ1-1	-	CASSPPTHPYRVQAFF	TGTGCCAGCAGCCCGCCGACCCACCCTTACAGGGTTCAAGCTTTCTTT
TRBV6-1	TRBD1	TRBJ1-2	-	CASSENSGGYGYTF	TGTGCCAGCAGTGAAAATTCAGGGGGCTATGGCTACACCTTC
TRBV11-2	-	TRBJ2-6	-	CASSRGGVKSGANVLTF	TGTGCCAGCAGCCGCGGTGGGGTAAAGTCTGGGGCCAACGTCCTGACTTTC
TRBV2	TRBD1	TRBJ1-1	-	CASSETPPGAGGKTEAFF	TGTGCCAGCAGTGAAACCCCCCCTGGGGCAGGGGGGAAGACTGAAGCTTTCTTT
TRBV7-6	-	TRBJ2-3	-	CASSLQIPDTQYF	TGTGCCAGCAGCTTACAGATTCCAGATACGCAGTATTTT
TRBV30	TRBD1	TRBJ1-6	-	CAWSVGKTTQGTYNSPLHF	TGTGCCTGGAGTGTTGGTAAAACCACACAGGGGACCTATAATTCACCCCTCCACTTT
TRBV7-9	-	TRBJ1-6	few	CASSLEGGNSPLHF	TGTGCCAGCAGCTTAGAGGGGGGGAATTCACCCCTCCACTTT
TRBV19	TRBD2	TRBJ2-1	once	CASRYSGGVSEQFF	TGTGCCAGTCGCTATAGCGGGGGGGTCAGTGAGCAGTTCTTC